One and the same sample provided the 32 T cell receptor beta chains below, sequenced in a study of low-dose radiotherapy and immunotherapy resistance in tumors (dated by TCRdb to 2022 to 2024). The run used an Illumina HiSeq 2500. First-strand cDNA was synthesized using Superscript III and a set of TRAV- and TRBV-specific primers, so that both TCRalpha and TCRbeta chains were covered. An approximately 19-cycle PCR with Phusion amplified the TCRs, pairing a constant-region primer with the adapter that was attached to the V primers. TCRdb reanalyzed the raw reads on its own, using fastp at Q25 for trimming and MiXCR for clone calling, and kept in-frame beta chains. Rows with one shared CDR3 protein collapse into an entry with the most common genes and DNA. The sample records about 82,000 distinct CDR3 sequences, approximately 20% of which are singletons. The ten largest clones capture under 7.5% of the sample.

In light of the paper, this sample's time point label describes: before trial treatment. The sample here was PBMCs, taken before treatment. The receptor source for this set is a male donor with prostate cancer.

This clonotype was counted at least ten times. The genes are TRBV30 and TRBJ2-2; no reliable D call. The CDR3 covers 11 residues. The germline gives CDR1 GTSNPN, CDR2 SVGIG (reference sequence). DNA of the CDR3: TGTTCGGGCGGTGGTCCCGGGGAGCTGTTTTTT. Translation gives CSGGGPGELFF.

This clonotype came up a few times. The chain combines TRBV4-3 with TRBJ2-1; D gene ambiguous. Looked up from germline, CDR1 is LGHNA and CDR2 is YSLEER. The CDR3 is made up of 13 amino acids. Trimming shortened V by 0 bases and J by 8 bases, and 8 bases separated the two germline ends. The CDR3 reads CASSQDRFYEQFF. CDR3 nucleotides: TGCGCCAGCAGCCAAGATCGATTCTATGAGCAGTTCTTC.

This clonotype has ten or more counts. The CDR3 DNA sequence: TGTGCCAGCACGTACACTGAAGCTTTCTTT. Translation gives CASTYTEAFF. The J gene is TRBJ1-1, the V gene TRBV2; D unclear. V lost 7 bases to trimming and J lost 3 bases, with 3 bases between them. The CDR3 consists of 10 residues. The germline gives CDR1 SNHLY, CDR2 FYNNEI.

This clonotype was seen ten or more times. V usage is TRBV10-3 and J usage is TRBJ2-1, with a tentative D call TRBD1 (8 bases). Deletions cut 11 bases from V and 6 bases from J, with 23 bases between. This CDR3 has 15 amino acids. Germline CDR1 is ENHRY and CDR2 is SYGVKD. This chain's CDR3 is CAAGRETGGANEQFF. In DNA form, the CDR3 reads TGTGCCGCTGGGAGGGAAACAGGGGGGGCCAATGAGCAGTTCTTC.

This clonotype was recorded a few times. The J gene is TRBJ2-1, the V gene TRBV4-1; 13 positions match TRBD2. The CDR3 covers 17 residues. The germline CDR1 and CDR2 sequences are MGHRA and YSYEKL. Unmatched junction bases numbered 6, after V lost 4 bases and J lost 3 bases. CDR3 residues: CASSRRLAGGNYNEQFF. In DNA form, the CDR3 reads TGCGCCAGCAGCCGACGACTAGCGGGGGGAAACTACAATGAGCAGTTCTTC.

This clonotype was observed many times. CDR3 in DNA: TGCGCCAGCAGCCGCCCGGGACAGGGCGGCTATGGCTACACCTTC. The encoded protein is CASSRPGQGGYGYTF. V and J are TRBV4-1 and TRBJ1-2, with 9 bases lining up with TRBD1. The junction had 7 bases not matched to a gene; V was cut back by 4 bases and J by 4 bases. This CDR3 has 15 amino acids. Germline assignment: CDR1 MGHRA and CDR2 YSYEKL.

This clonotype was observed at least ten times. This CDR3 is CASRNVGNEQFF. CDR3 coding DNA: TGTGCCAGCAGAAACGTGGGCAATGAGCAGTTCTTC. The chain recombines TRBV3-1 with TRBJ2-1; D unresolved. There are 12 residues in the CDR3. V was trimmed by 6 bases and J by 6 bases, leaving 9 bases between them. Germline CDR1 is LGHDT and CDR2 is YNNKEL (reference sequence).

Worth noting for this clonotype: This likely traces to a read error, being one base from a far larger clone. V gene TRBV18 combines with J gene TRBJ2-7; no firm D call. CDR3 length: 14 residues. Trimming removed 0 bases from V and 7 bases from J, with 13 bases in between. CDR1 and CDR2 from the germline V gene are KGHSH and LQKENI. The CDR3 loop reads CASSPPAILDEQYF. DNA of the CDR3: TGTGCCAGCTCACCACCGGCCATCCTCGATGAGCAGTACTTC.

This clonotype was observed many times. This chain uses TRBV21-1 with TRBJ1-2; the listed D gene, TRBD1, was not tested against the DNA. TRBV21-1 is flagged as a pseudogene. The CDR3 spans 13 residues. CDR3 nucleotides: TGTGCCAGCAGCAAACGACAGTACTATGGCTACACCTTC. It translates to CASSKRQYYGYTF.

The V and J genes are TRBV20-1 and TRBJ1-4; D gene uncertain. Germline V gives CDR1 DFQATT, CDR2 SNEGSKA (reference sequence). The CDR3 totals 15 residues. V lost 0 bases and J 7 bases, leaving 15 bases between the germline ends. The CDR3 loop is CSARDPEDTFEKLFF. Here the CDR3 DNA reads TGCAGTGCTAGAGATCCGGAGGATACTTTTGAAAAACTGTTTTTT.

This clonotype was recorded at least ten times. The chain links TRBV5-6 to TRBJ2-3, with D maybe TRBD1 (7 bases). The V end was cut by 6 bases, the J end by 7 bases, with 18 bases between. This CDR3 is 14 amino acids long. The germline V gene encodes CDR1 SGHDT and CDR2 YYEEEE. The CDR3 DNA reads TGTGCCAGCATCGATGGAGGGGGCGCTTATACGCAGTATTTT. It encodes CASIDGGGAYTQYF.

This clonotype showed up many times. The chain uses TRBV12-3 or TRBV12-4 and TRBJ1-2, with TRBD1 as a possible D gene (5 bases). V was pared by 6 bases and J by 4 bases, with 18 bases between. The CDR3 length is 15 residues. CDR3 nucleotide sequence: TGTGCCAGCAGCCGCATGGGGGGGGAATCCTATGGCTACACCTTC. This gives the protein CASSRMGGESYGYTF.

Comments on this clonotype: One base separates it from a far larger clone, so it is likely a read error. The chain recombines TRBV29-1 with TRBJ2-1, with 7 bases fitting TRBD1. The junction had 7 bases not matched to a gene; V was cut back by 4 bases and J by 10 bases. Germline lookup yields CDR1 SQVTM and CDR2 ANQGSEA. The CDR3 sequence is 12 residues long. This chain's CDR3 is CSVGVQGYEQFF. In DNA, the CDR3 is TGCAGCGTTGGAGTACAGGGGTACGAGCAGTTCTTC.

This clonotype was found a few times. This chain joins TRBV19 and TRBJ1-5; TRBD1 is a possible D gene (6 bases). The germline V and J ends were trimmed by 8 bases and 5 bases, with 19 bases remaining between them. The CDR3 has 15 residues. Germline V CDR1 and CDR2: LNHDA, SQIVND (reference sequence). The CDR3 loop is CASQKGGAKDQPQHF. The CDR3 nucleotides read TGTGCCAGTCAAAAAGGGGGGGCGAAAGATCAGCCCCAGCATTTT.

This clonotype was seen repeatedly, ten times or more. V is TRBV16 and J is TRBJ1-1; D not resolved. V was clipped by 0 bases and J by 0 bases, with 8 bases between them. This CDR3 has 15 amino acids. CDR1 KGHSY and CDR2 FQNENV come from the germline V gene. The CDR3 bases are TGTGCCAGCAGCCAATCGAGACGGATGAACACTGAAGCTTTCTTT. It translates to CASSQSRRMNTEAFF.

Ten or more counts support this clonotype. The chain couples TRBV6-5 to TRBJ1-4; the D is unclear. V dropped 0 bases and J dropped 0 bases, with 11 bases sitting between them. The CDR3 has 17 amino acids. From germline, CDR1 is MNHEY and CDR2 SVGAGI. CDR3 protein: CASSYSRPLSTNEKLFF. The DNA for the CDR3 is TGTGCCAGCAGTTACTCTAGACCGCTCTCAACTAATGAAAAACTGTTTTTT.

This clonotype was observed many times. This sequence joins TRBV7-9 and TRBJ2-2; 7 bases are shared with TRBD2. The junction had 8 bases not matched to a gene; V was cut back by 4 bases and J by 0 bases. This CDR3 spans 17 amino acids. Germline CDR1 SEHNR, CDR2 FQNEAQ (reference sequence). The CDR3 protein is CASSSPPGGANTGELFF. As DNA, the CDR3 is TGTGCCAGCAGCTCCCCCCCGGGGGGTGCGAACACCGGGGAGCTGTTTTTT. Full variable domain (outside the CDR3, taken from reference TRBV7-9 and TRBJ2-2): DTGVSQNPRHKITKRGQNVTFRCDPISEHNRLYWYRQTLGQGPEFLTYFQNEAQLEKSRLLSDRFSAERPKGSFSTLEIQRTEQGDSAMYLCASSSPPGGANTGELFFGEGSRLTVL.

A few counts support this clonotype. The chain employs TRBV3-1 and TRBJ2-5; TRBD2 matches at 7 bases. CDR3 length: 14 residues. Germline V lookup: CDR1 LGHDT, CDR2 YNNKEL (reference sequence). The ends lost 3 bases at V and 5 bases at J; junction bases unmatched: 6. In nucleotides, the CDR3 is TGTGCCAGCAGCCAGGGACCAGCGGGGGAGACCCAGTACTTC. Translation: CASSQGPAGETQYF.

There are many counts of this clonotype. This chain connects TRBV7-9 to TRBJ2-7; 8 bases align to TRBD1. V shed 4 bases and J 4 bases; nucleotides not matched to a gene: 12. Germline assignment: CDR1 SEHNR and CDR2 FQNEAQ (reference sequence). The CDR3 is 16 residues long. CDR3 in amino acids: CASSSTDRGRWYEQYF. The CDR3 nucleotides read TGTGCCAGCAGCTCCACCGACAGGGGACGGTGGTACGAGCAGTACTTC.

In this sample, this clonotype turned up many times. This chain uses TRBV30 with TRBJ1-1; D might be TRBD1 (5 bases). The germline V and J ends were trimmed by 2 bases and 5 bases, with 12 bases remaining between them. In germline, CDR1 is GTSNPN, CDR2 SVGIG (reference sequence). CDR3 length equals 13 residues. CDR3 sequence reads: CAWSIRRGTEAFF. The CDR3 region has the DNA TGTGCCTGGAGTATTAGACGGGGGACTGAAGCTTTCTTT.

This clonotype was seen many times. The chain carries TRBV3-1 and TRBJ2-5, with D possibly TRBD2 on 6 matching bases. The CDR3 spans 14 residues. V lost 0 bases to trimming and J lost 7 bases, with 12 bases between them. Germline values: CDR1 LGHDT, CDR2 YNNKEL (reference sequence). The CDR3 DNA reads as TGTGCCAGCAGCCAAGATTCAGGGACTTCGACCCAGTACTTC. It specifies CASSQDSGTSTQYF.

The gene calls are TRBV5-4 and TRBJ1-1; D not resolved. Germline CDR1 SGHNT, CDR2 YYREEE (reference sequence). V dropped 0 bases and J dropped 3 bases, with 9 bases sitting between them. The CDR3 extends over 14 amino acids. CDR3 in amino acids: CASSLAGIYTEAFF. In DNA form, the CDR3 reads TGTGCCAGCAGCTTGGCCGGGATCTACACTGAAGCTTTCTTT.

This clonotype has ten or more counts. V usage is TRBV7-2 and J usage is TRBJ2-5; no definite D call. The V gene's germline CDR1 is SGHTA and CDR2 FQGNSA. V lost 1 base to trimming and J lost 2 bases, with 5 bases between them. This CDR3 comprises 13 residues. The CDR3 is CASSLGPQETQYF. The CDR3 nucleotides read TGTGCCAGCAGCTTAGGGCCTCAAGAGACCCAGTACTTC.

This clonotype was found many times. This sequence joins TRBV4-3 and TRBJ1-5; TRBD1 matches at 8 bases. The CDR3 is 16 amino acids. Looked up from germline, CDR1 is LGHNA and CDR2 is YSLEER. V gave up 0 bases and J gave up 3 bases; unmatched junction bases: 4. In nucleotides, the CDR3 is TGCGCCAGCAGCCAAGACACAGGGGGTTCCAATCAGCCCCAGCATTTT. Translated: CASSQDTGGSNQPQHF.

This clonotype appeared once. This chain links TRBV4-2 with TRBJ2-1; 12 bases are shared with TRBD2. Germline V CDR1 and CDR2: LGHNA, YNFKEQ. CDR3 length: 16 amino acids. V lost 0 bases, J lost 6 bases, and 3 bases stayed unmatched. The CDR3: CASSQETSGGINEQFF. The CDR3 nucleotides are TGTGCCAGCAGCCAAGAGACTAGCGGGGGAATCAATGAGCAGTTCTTC.

This clonotype was detected ten times or more. This sequence joins TRBV3-1 and TRBJ1-1, with D maybe TRBD1 (6 bases). The V gene lost 1 base and the J gene lost 3 bases, with 9 bases spanning the gap. The germline V gene has CDR1 LGHDT and CDR2 YNNKEL (reference sequence). The CDR3 sequence is 14 residues long. The CDR3 spells CASSQADRYTEAFF. Here the CDR3 DNA reads TGTGCCAGCAGCCAAGCAGACAGGTACACTGAAGCTTTCTTT. The full variable domain, in which reference TRBV3-1 and TRBJ1-1 provide the parts outside the CDR3, is DTAVSQTPKYLVTQMGNDKSIKCEQNLGHDTMYWYKQDSKKFLKIMFSYNNKELIINETVPNRFSPKSPDKAHLNLHINSLELGDSAVYFCASSQADRYTEAFFGQGTRLTVV.

This clonotype was seen many times. The chain joins TRBV29-1 to TRBJ1-2, with D perhaps matching TRBD1 (6 bases). Germline CDR1 is SQVTM and CDR2 is ANQGSEA. V was pared by 5 bases and J by 5 bases, with 9 bases between. The CDR3 sequence is 11 residues long. CDR3 amino acids: CSVPQGYGYTF. The CDR3 DNA sequence: TGCAGCGTTCCACAGGGTTATGGCTACACCTTC.

This clonotype was observed at least ten times. The J gene is TRBJ1-2, the V gene TRBV2, with D possibly matching TRBD1 (5 bases). The CDR3 length is 13 residues. V was cut by 7 bases and J by 4 bases, with 13 bases left in between. Germline V gives CDR1 SNHLY, CDR2 FYNNEI. The chain's CDR3 is CASNSRGVYGYTF. The DNA for the CDR3 is TGTGCCAGCAATTCCCGGGGGGTCTATGGCTACACCTTC.

This clonotype was detected ten times or more. The CDR3 protein is CASRPGTGDHNEQFF. In DNA, the CDR3 is TGTGCCAGCAGACCCGGGACAGGGGACCACAATGAGCAGTTCTTC. The rearrangement links TRBV28 to TRBJ2-1; 10 bases match TRBD1. CDR3 size: 15 residues. The V gene's germline CDR1 is MDHEN and CDR2 SYDVKM. The V and J ends lost 6 bases and 5 bases, in that order; junction bases with no gene match: 7.

This sequence joins TRBV4-1 and TRBJ2-1; 11 nucleotides agree with TRBD2. After removal of 0 bases from V and 4 bases from J, the junction contained 11 bases not matched to a gene. The CDR3 contains 19 residues. In germline, CDR1 is MGHRA, CDR2 YSYEKL. The CDR3 protein is CASSQDYASGGPLYNEQFF. Here the CDR3 DNA reads TGCGCCAGCAGCCAAGATTATGCTAGCGGGGGGCCTTTATACAATGAGCAGTTCTTC.

This clonotype was found many times. The chain recombines TRBV14 with TRBJ1-2; D is uncertain. V was trimmed by 1 base and J by 4 bases, leaving 10 bases between them. The CDR3 totals 14 residues. The germline V gene has CDR1 SGHDN and CDR2 FVKESK. The CDR3: CASSQVMLPYGYTF. The CDR3 nucleotides read TGTGCCAGCAGCCAAGTTATGCTGCCCTATGGCTACACCTTC.

This clonotype was detected many times. The rearrangement links TRBV24-1 to TRBJ2-2; D is perhaps TRBD1 or TRBD2 (5 bases each). This CDR3 has 16 amino acids. V lost 4 bases and J 1 base, leaving 12 bases between the germline ends. The germline V gene encodes CDR1 KGHDR and CDR2 SFDVKD. The CDR3 DNA sequence: TGTGCCACCAGTGAGTCGGGACGGATGAACACCGGGGAGCTGTTTTTT. Encoded protein: CATSESGRMNTGELFF.